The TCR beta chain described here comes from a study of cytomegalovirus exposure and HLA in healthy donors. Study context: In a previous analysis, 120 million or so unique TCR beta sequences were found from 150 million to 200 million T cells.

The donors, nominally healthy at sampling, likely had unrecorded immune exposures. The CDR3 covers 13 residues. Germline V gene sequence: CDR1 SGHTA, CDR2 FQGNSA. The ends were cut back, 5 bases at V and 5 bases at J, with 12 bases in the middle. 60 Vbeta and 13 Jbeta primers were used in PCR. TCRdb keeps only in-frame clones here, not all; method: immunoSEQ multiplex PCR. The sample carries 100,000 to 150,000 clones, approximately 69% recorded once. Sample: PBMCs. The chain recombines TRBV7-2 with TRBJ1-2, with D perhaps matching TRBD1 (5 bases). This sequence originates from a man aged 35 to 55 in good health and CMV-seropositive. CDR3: CASSATEGYGYTF. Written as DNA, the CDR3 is TGTGCCAGCAGCGCCACGGAGGGGTATGGCTACACCTTC.